The 30 T cell receptor beta chains in this list originate from one sample, sequenced in a study of naive and memory T cell subsets. The SP2 primer and nested alpha and beta constant region primers amplified ligated cDNA in four rounds. Via MiXCR, TCRdb re-called the 5' RACE reads, giving one row per CDR3 protein. This sample has tens of thousands of distinct CDR3 sequences; around 5% occur once, and the top ten carry roughly 0.8%. TCR cDNA received a 3' ligated oligonucleotide that carried a UMI. Receptors originate from a female donor in good health.

This clonotype came up a few times. The CDR3 DNA is TGCAGTGCTAGAGTCGGGACAGCGAACACCGGGGAGCTGTTTTTT. Translated, it gives CSARVGTANTGELFF. This chain links TRBV20-1 with TRBJ2-2; 7 nucleotides align to TRBD1. The CDR3 length is 15 residues. The germline V gene has CDR1 DFQATT and CDR2 SNEGSKA (reference sequence). Trimming removed 1 base from V and 0 bases from J; junction bases left unmatched: 2.

This clonotype has at least ten counts. The rearrangement joins TRBV9 to TRBJ2-3; tentative D call: TRBD1 (5 bases). Looked up from germline, CDR1 is SGDLS and CDR2 is YYNGEE. V was trimmed by 3 bases and J by 2 bases, leaving 13 bases between them. This CDR3 contains 15 residues. The DNA of the CDR3 is TGTGCCAGCAGCGACCTCACAGGAAACACAGATACGCAGTATTTT. It is translated as CASSDLTGNTDTQYF.

The sample holds a few counts of this clonotype. A much larger clone lies one base from this, so it may be a read error. The rearrangement joins TRBV29-1 to TRBJ2-1, with D hard to call. There are 11 residues in the CDR3. V was clipped by 4 bases and J by 4 bases, with 5 bases between them. Germline V gene data show CDR1 as SQVTM and CDR2 as ANQGSEA. The CDR3 DNA follows: TGCAGCGTTGTCCGGTACAATGAGCAGTTCTTC. Amino acids: CSVVRYNEQFF.

This clonotype was seen only a few times. The gene calls are TRBV13 and TRBJ2-7; TRBD1 aligns across 7 bases. CDR1 and CDR2 (germline): PRHDT, FYEKMQ (reference sequence). Trimming took 5 bases from V and 2 from J; bases not matched to a gene: 12. The CDR3 has 16 residues. The CDR3 bases are TGTGCCAGCAGCCGCAGGGACAGCTTTCGACCCTACGAGCAGTACTTC. Its protein is CASSRRDSFRPYEQYF.

Comment on this clonotype: One base away lies a much larger clone, so this may be a sequencing read error. The chain has TRBV7-8 and TRBJ2-1; possibly TRBD2 for D (5 bases). This CDR3 contains 15 residues. The V gene's germline CDR1 is SGHVS and CDR2 FQNEAQ. Trimming stripped 0 bases from V and 3 bases from J, with 9 bases between. The CDR3 loop is CASSLAVGDYNEQFF. The CDR3 coding sequence is TGTGCCAGCAGCTTAGCAGTGGGAGACTACAATGAGCAGTTCTTC.

This clonotype has at least ten counts. The rearrangement links TRBV6-2 or TRBV6-3 to TRBJ2-6; 7 bases align to TRBD1. The CDR3 sequence is 15 residues long. V shed 4 bases and J 1 base; nucleotides not matched to a gene: 1. Germline V gives CDR1 MNHEY, CDR2 SVGEGT. The DNA for the CDR3 is TGTGCCAGCAGTTCAGGGGGATCTGGGGCCAACGTCCTGACTTTC. Its protein is CASSSGGSGANVLTF.

This clonotype was seen only a few times. J is TRBJ2-7 and V is TRBV20-1, with TRBD2 matching over 7 bases. Unmatched junction bases numbered 6, after V lost 6 bases and J lost 1 base. The CDR3 consists of 13 residues. Germline assignment: CDR1 DFQATT and CDR2 SNEGSKA (reference sequence). The CDR3 region is CSAPLAVSYEQYF. CDR3 bases: TGCAGTGCCCCTCTAGCGGTATCCTACGAGCAGTACTTC.

This clonotype was seen many times. The chain combines TRBV20-1 with TRBJ2-7; 7 bases are shared with TRBD2. Germline CDR1 and CDR2: DFQATT and SNEGSKA (reference sequence). The trim removed 5 bases at V and 3 bases at J, leaving 7 bases unmatched. The CDR3 covers 13 residues. The CDR3 loop is CSAQSWTSYEQYF. CDR3 bases: TGCAGTGCTCAGAGCTGGACTAGCTACGAGCAGTACTTC.

This clonotype has a count of ten or more. This chain links TRBV6-2 or TRBV6-3 with TRBJ1-1; D remains unclear. The CDR3 has 13 amino acids. CDR1 is MNHEY and CDR2 is SVGEGT in the germline V gene. Trimming cost V 2 bases and J 1 base, with 5 bases left between them. The DNA for the CDR3 is TGTGCCAGCAGTTACGGGAAGAACACTGAAGCTTTCTTT. Translated: CASSYGKNTEAFF.

Concerning this clonotype: One base away lies a much larger clone, so this may be a sequencing read error. The chain is built from TRBV3-1 and TRBJ1-2; no clear D. Germline V CDR1 and CDR2: LGHDT, YNNKEL (reference sequence). There are 14 residues in the CDR3. CDR3 nucleotides: TGTGCCAGCAGCCTAGGGAACCGAGGGAATGGCTTCACCTTC. Its translation is CASSLGNRGNGFTF.

This clonotype occurred many times. The V call is TRBV19, the J call TRBJ2-5, with a weak D call TRBD2 (6 bases). This CDR3 has 13 residues. V was trimmed by 1 base and J by 3 bases, leaving 6 bases between them. Germline lookup yields CDR1 LNHDA and CDR2 SQIVND (reference sequence). CDR3 amino acids: CASSIGREETQYF. CDR3 in DNA: TGTGCCAGTAGTATAGGGAGGGAAGAGACCCAGTACTTC.

The chain recombines TRBV7-6 with TRBJ2-6, with D tentatively TRBD1 (6 bases). The germline CDR1 and CDR2 sequences are SGHVS and FNYEAQ. The V end lost 2 bases, the J end lost 1 base, and 12 bases lay between the germline ends. The CDR3 runs 17 residues. CDR3 bases: TGTGCCAGCAGCTTACAGGGGACGGTTTCTGGGGCCAACGTCCTGACTTTC. It yields the protein CASSLQGTVSGANVLTF.

This clonotype appeared a few times. The rearrangement joins TRBV28 to TRBJ2-5; 13 nucleotides line up with TRBD2. CDR1 MDHEN and CDR2 SYDVKM come from the germline V gene. This CDR3 is 15 amino acids long. V dropped 4 bases and J dropped 4; count of bases not matched to a gene: 3. This chain's CDR3 is CASSSGLAGAETQYF. DNA for the CDR3: TGTGCCAGCAGTTCCGGACTAGCGGGAGCAGAGACCCAGTACTTC.

In this sample, this clonotype turned up many times. The CDR3 spells CASSKKTPAGGGSYEQYF. In DNA form, the CDR3 reads TGTGCCAGTAGTAAAAAGACACCCGCCGGAGGGGGCTCCTACGAGCAGTACTTC. The chain uses TRBV19 and TRBJ2-7, with D possibly called TRBD1 or TRBD2 (6 bases each). This CDR3 is 18 amino acids long. Germline assignment: CDR1 LNHDA and CDR2 SQIVND (reference sequence). V lost 4 bases and J 0 bases, leaving 22 bases between the germline ends.

This clonotype appeared many times. This sequence joins TRBV6-4 and TRBJ1-1; the D gene is possibly TRBD1 (6 bases). Per germline, CDR1 MRHNA and CDR2 SNTAGT. The CDR3 has 14 amino acids. V was shortened by 3 bases and J by 5 bases, with 13 bases between the two germline ends. CDR3 sequence (DNA): TGTGCCAGCAGTGAGGGGGGGCGAAGTACTGAAGCTTTCTTT. The encoded protein is CASSEGGRSTEAFF.

This clonotype came up many times. V gene TRBV20-1 combines with J gene TRBJ2-7; the D gene is possibly TRBD2 (6 bases). V was cut by 6 bases and J by 0 bases, with 18 bases left in between. The CDR3 has 15 amino acids. CDR1 and CDR2 from the germline V gene are DFQATT and SNEGSKA (reference sequence). As DNA, the CDR3 is TGCAGTGCGAGTAAACCTGCGGGGTCCTCCTACGAGCAGTACTTC. This codes for CSASKPAGSSYEQYF.

This clonotype appeared many times. The chain is built from TRBV19 and TRBJ2-1, with D hard to call. The V gene lost 6 bases and the J gene lost 3 bases, with 3 bases spanning the gap. Germline V gene lookup returns CDR1 LNHDA and CDR2 SQIVND (reference sequence). The CDR3 is 11 amino acids. The CDR3 DNA reads as TGTGCCAGTAGCGACTACAATGAGCAGTTCTTC. The encoded protein is CASSDYNEQFF.

This clonotype was detected many times. The rearrangement joins TRBV29-1 to TRBJ2-4; the match to TRBD2 covers 11 bases. The V gene's germline CDR1 is SQVTM and CDR2 ANQGSEA. This CDR3 is built from 15 residues. The V and J ends lost 1 base and 6 bases, in that order; junction bases with no gene match: 5. The CDR3 reads CSVEGLAGGSNIQYF. As DNA, the CDR3 is TGCAGCGTTGAAGGGCTAGCGGGAGGATCAAACATTCAGTACTTC.

Ten or more counts support this clonotype. The genes are TRBV7-2 and TRBJ2-7; maybe TRBD1 (6 bases). Germline-derived CDR1 and CDR2 are SGHTA and FQGNSA. V dropped 5 bases and J dropped 2 bases, with 13 bases sitting between them. The CDR3 has 14 amino acids. CDR3 region: CASSLGQFPYEQYF. CDR3 in DNA: TGTGCCAGCAGCCTCGGACAGTTTCCCTACGAGCAGTACTTC.

This clonotype has only a few counts. The gene calls are TRBV3-1 and TRBJ2-7; 10 nucleotides align to TRBD2. The germline CDR1 and CDR2 sequences are LGHDT and YNNKEL (reference sequence). Losses at the gene ends were 4 bases for V and 3 bases for J; bases not matched to a gene: 6. The CDR3 totals 15 residues. CDR3 nucleotides: TGTGCCAGCAGCCCCTCTAGCGGGGGCGACTACGAGCAGTACTTC. Its translation: CASSPSSGGDYEQYF.

The table lists this clonotype with many counts. The chain employs TRBV7-2 and TRBJ1-2, with a weak D call TRBD1 (5 bases). CDR3 length equals 14 residues. Germline CDR1 and CDR2: SGHTA and FQGNSA. V was pared by 3 bases and J by 4 bases, with 12 bases between. Here the CDR3 reads CASSLMEGIYGYTF. DNA for the CDR3: TGTGCCAGCAGCTTGATGGAGGGGATCTATGGCTACACCTTC. Full variable domain (remainder filled in from reference TRBV7-2 and TRBJ1-2): GAGVSQSPSNKVTEKGKDVELRCDPISGHTALYWYRQSLGQGLEFLIYFQGNSAPDKSGLPSDRFSAERTGGSVSTLTIQRTQQEDSAVYLCASSLMEGIYGYTFGSGTRLTVV.

This clonotype was observed many times. CDR3 protein: CASSLEDRYNEQFF. CDR3 nucleotide sequence: TGTGCCAGCAGCTTAGAAGACAGGTACAATGAGCAGTTCTTC. This chain connects TRBV7-2 to TRBJ2-1, with a weak D call TRBD1 (6 bases). The CDR3 length is 14 residues. Germline V gene sequence: CDR1 SGHTA, CDR2 FQGNSA. V lost 1 base to trimming and J lost 4 bases, with 8 bases between them.

V is TRBV25-1 and J is TRBJ2-5; D not resolved. Trimming removed 4 bases at V and 5 bases at J, with 8 bases between. This CDR3 region has 12 residues. Germline assignment: CDR1 MGHDK and CDR2 SYGVNS. CDR3 DNA: TGTGCCAGCAGTGTCCTGGGGGAGACCCAGTACTTC. It specifies CASSVLGETQYF.

This clonotype was found many times. CDR3 in DNA: TGTGCCAGCAGCTTAGCACAGCAGGGGGGCGGCACTGAAGCTTTCTTT. Protein product: CASSLAQQGGGTEAFF. The chain joins TRBV7-2 to TRBJ1-1; TRBD1 aligns across 7 bases. V shed 0 bases, J shed 4 bases, and the junction held 8 bases outside the gene matches. CDR1 SGHTA and CDR2 FQGNSA come from the germline V gene. The CDR3 extends over 16 amino acids.

This clonotype turned up a few times. This chain uses TRBV5-6 with TRBJ1-2; tentatively, D is TRBD1 (6 bases). Deletions cut 9 bases from V and 2 bases from J, with 11 bases between. Germline V gene sequence: CDR1 SGHDT, CDR2 YYEEEE. The CDR3 consists of 12 residues. CDR3 residues: CATGQPNYGYTF. CDR3 coding DNA: TGTGCCACTGGACAGCCCAACTATGGCTACACCTTC. The entire variable domain, with the rest obtained from reference TRBV5-6 and TRBJ1-2, is as follows: DAGVTQSPTHLIKTRGQQVTLRCSPKSGHDTVSWYQQALGQGPQFIFQYYEEEERQRGNFPDRFSGHQFPNYSSELNVNALLLGDSALYLCATGQPNYGYTFGSGTRLTVV.

This clonotype was seen ten or more times. This chain joins TRBV7-2 and TRBJ2-1; perhaps TRBD1 as D (7 bases). CDR1 SGHTA and CDR2 FQGNSA come from the germline V gene. This CDR3 is built from 17 residues. Trimming removed 0 bases from V and 5 bases from J, with 17 bases in between. Here the CDR3 DNA reads TGTGCCAGCAGCTTAGCGCCAGGGACAGCGGGCCACAATGAGCAGTTCTTC. Amino acid sequence: CASSLAPGTAGHNEQFF.

V and J are TRBV27 and TRBJ2-7; tentatively, D is TRBD2 (6 bases). The V end lost 3 bases, the J end lost 0 bases, and 15 bases lay between the germline ends. Germline V gene sequence: CDR1 MNHEY, CDR2 SMNVEV (reference sequence). This CDR3 contains 16 residues. The CDR3 DNA is TGTGCCAGCAGTTTCTCGTTGGGACTGCTCTCCTACGAGCAGTACTTC. This sequence encodes CASSFSLGLLSYEQYF.

In this sample, this clonotype turned up many times. V gene TRBV5-4 combines with J gene TRBJ1-1; D may be TRBD1 (6 bases). This CDR3 spans 13 amino acids. The germline gives CDR1 SGHNT, CDR2 YYREEE (reference sequence). V lost 2 bases and J lost 3, with 8 bases in between. Here the CDR3 DNA reads TGTGCCAGCAGCTTTCGACAGGACACTGAAGCTTTCTTT. This gives the protein CASSFRQDTEAFF.

This clonotype was seen a handful of times. The rearrangement links TRBV6-2 or TRBV6-3 to TRBJ2-1; D remains unclear. The length of the CDR3 is 18 residues. Trimming shortened V by 6 bases and J by 4 bases, and 25 bases separated the two germline ends. The germline V gene has CDR1 MNHEY and CDR2 SVGEGT. CDR3 region: CASRSPLERRRIYNEQFF. CDR3 coding DNA: TGTGCCAGCAGATCGCCACTGGAACGACGCCGTATATACAATGAGCAGTTCTTC.

This clonotype was counted many times. This rearrangement joins TRBV11-3 to TRBJ2-1; D is ambiguous. The germline V gene encodes CDR1 SGHNT and CDR2 YENEEA. Trimming shortened V by 2 bases and J by 0 bases, and 8 bases separated the two germline ends. This CDR3 contains 15 residues. CDR3 sequence reads: CASSLRASSYNEQFF. Here the CDR3 DNA reads TGTGCCAGCAGCTTAAGAGCAAGCTCCTACAATGAGCAGTTCTTC.